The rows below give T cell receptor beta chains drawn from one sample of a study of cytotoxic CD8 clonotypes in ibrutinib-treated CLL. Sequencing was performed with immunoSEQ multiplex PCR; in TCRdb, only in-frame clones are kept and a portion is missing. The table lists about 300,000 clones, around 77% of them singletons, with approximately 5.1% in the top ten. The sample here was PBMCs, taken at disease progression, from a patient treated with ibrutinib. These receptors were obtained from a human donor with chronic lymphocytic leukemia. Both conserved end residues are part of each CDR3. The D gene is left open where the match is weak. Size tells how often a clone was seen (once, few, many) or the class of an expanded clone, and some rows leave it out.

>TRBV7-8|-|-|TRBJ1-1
TGTGCCAGCAGCTTAGGAGGACCCGGGTTGGGCACTGAAGCTTTCTTT
CASSLGGPGLGTEAFF
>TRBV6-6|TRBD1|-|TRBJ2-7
TGTGCCAGTGGCCGGGACAGGGGTACCCACGAGCAGTACTTC
CASGRDRGTHEQYF
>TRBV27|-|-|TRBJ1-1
TGTGCCAGCAGTTTAGCAGGGATTATCTCTGAAGCTTTCTTT
CASSLAGIISEAFF
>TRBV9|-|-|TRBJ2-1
TGTGCCAGCAGCGTAGCTCCCGCACCCAATGAGCAGTTCTTC
CASSVAPAPNEQFF
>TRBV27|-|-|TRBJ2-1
TGTGCCAGCAGCTGGGGGCGACCCTTTGTCTACAATGAGCAGTTCTTC
CASSWGRPFVYNEQFF
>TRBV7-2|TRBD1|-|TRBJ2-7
TGTGCCAGCAGGTCAGGGGGCCGAATCTACGAGCAGTACTTC
CASRSGGRIYEQYF
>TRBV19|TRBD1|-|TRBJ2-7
TGTGCCAGTAGCACGGGACAGGGATGGCGCGAGCAGTACTTC
CASSTGQGWREQYF
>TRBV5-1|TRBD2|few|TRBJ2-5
TGCGCCAGCAGCTCCGGCCTAGCGGGAGGACTGGAGACCCAGTACTTC
CASSSGLAGGLETQYF
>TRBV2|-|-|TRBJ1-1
TGTGCCAGCAATCTCTCCCCCAGGCGGCGAGCTTTCTTT
CASNLSPRRRAFF
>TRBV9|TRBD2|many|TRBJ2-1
TGTGCCAGCAGCCCTTCCACCTCCGGGACTACAACGTACAATGAGCAGTTCTTC
CASSPSTSGTTTYNEQFF
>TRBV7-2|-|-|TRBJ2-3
TGTGCCAGCAGCTTAGTTGGGACCACCGCCCGCACAGATACGCAGTATTTT
CASSLVGTTARTDTQYF
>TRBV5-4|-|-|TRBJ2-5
TGTGCCAGCCATGGACGGACGGAGACCCAGTACTTC
CASHGRTETQYF
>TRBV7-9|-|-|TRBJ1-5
TGTGCCAGCAGCTCCCAAGTCCATCAGCCCCAGCATTTT
CASSSQVHQPQHF
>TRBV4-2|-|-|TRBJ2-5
TGTGCCAGCAGCCCACGACTACCCGGCAGCCAAGAGACCCAGTACTTC
CASSPRLPGSQETQYF
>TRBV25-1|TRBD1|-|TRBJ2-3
TGTGCCAGCAGTGATTCAGGGGGCTCCTATACGCAGTATTTT
CASSDSGGSYTQYF
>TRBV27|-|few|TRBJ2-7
TGTGCCAGCAGTTTTGTGGGTTTCTACGAGCAGTACTTC
CASSFVGFYEQYF
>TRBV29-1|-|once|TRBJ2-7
TGCAGCGTTGTAAACCCGGCCCGGAGCACCTACGAGCAGTACTTC
CSVVNPARSTYEQYF
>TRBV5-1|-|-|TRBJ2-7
TGCGCCAGCAGCTTGGATGGGTTAAGGGTCTTCGAGCAGTACTTC
CASSLDGLRVFEQYF
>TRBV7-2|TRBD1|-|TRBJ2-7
TGTGCCAGCAGCCCAGGGGGGACAGGGATATACGAGCAGTACTTC
CASSPGGTGIYEQYF
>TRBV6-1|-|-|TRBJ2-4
TGTGCCAGCAGTGAAGGAGGGGTAGCCAAAAACATTCAGTACTTC
CASSEGGVAKNIQYF
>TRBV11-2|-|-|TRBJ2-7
TGTGCCAGCAGACTACGGGGGTCAACCTACGAGCAGTACTTC
CASRLRGSTYEQYF
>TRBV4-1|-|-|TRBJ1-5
TGCGCCAGCAGCCAAGTTTCCGGGGGCAGAGATCAGCCCCAGCATTTT
CASSQVSGGRDQPQHF
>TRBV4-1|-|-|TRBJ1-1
TGCGCCAGCAGCCAACTTAGGGGAGTACAGGGGAACACTGAAGCTTTCTTT
CASSQLRGVQGNTEAFF
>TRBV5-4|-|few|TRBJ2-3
TGTGCCAGCAGCCGACCGCAGGTGGGAATAGATACGCAGTATTTT
CASSRPQVGIDTQYF
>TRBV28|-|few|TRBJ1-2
TGTGCCAGCAGTTCGGGCGACTATGGCTACACCTTC
CASSSGDYGYTF
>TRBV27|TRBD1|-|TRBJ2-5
TGTGCCAGCAGTTTCAGACAGGGGGAGTTGGAGACCCAGTACTTC
CASSFRQGELETQYF
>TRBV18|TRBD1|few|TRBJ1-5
TGTGCCAGCTCACCTGACAGGGCCGATCAGCCCCAGCATTTT
CASSPDRADQPQHF
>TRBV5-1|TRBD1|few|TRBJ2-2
TGCGCCAGCAGCCCTCCCCCCACAGGGGGCGCGGCCGGGGAGCTGTTTTTT
CASSPPPTGGAAGELFF
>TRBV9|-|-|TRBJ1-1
TGTGCCAGCAGCCCCCAGGGGACCACTGAAGCTTTCTTT
CASSPQGTTEAFF
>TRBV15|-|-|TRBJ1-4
TGTGCCACCAGCAGAGCGAAGTCGGTTCGTAATGAAAAACTGTTTTTT
CATSRAKSVRNEKLFF
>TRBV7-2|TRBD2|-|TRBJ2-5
TGTGCCAGCAGACAAAACCCCGGGACTAGCGGTGAGACCCAGTACTTC
CASRQNPGTSGETQYF
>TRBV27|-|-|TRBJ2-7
TGTGCCAGCAGTTTACGTTTCAGGGTGGGCGAGCAGTACTTC
CASSLRFRVGEQYF
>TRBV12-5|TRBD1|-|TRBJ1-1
TGTGCTAGTGGCCTAAGCTCCCGGGACAGGGTTGTTCAGGCTGAAGCTTTCTTT
CASGLSSRDRVVQAEAFF
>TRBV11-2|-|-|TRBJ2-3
TGTGCCAGCAGCTTGGAGGCTGATACGCAGTATTTT
CASSLEADTQYF
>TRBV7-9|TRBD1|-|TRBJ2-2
TGTGCCAGCAGCTTATCCGTCCAAACGAGGGGGCGCGGCACCGGGGAGCTGTTTTTT
CASSLSVQTRGRGTGELFF
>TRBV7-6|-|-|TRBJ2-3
TGTGCCAGCAGCCTCTGGACGCAAGATACGCAGTATTTT
CASSLWTQDTQYF
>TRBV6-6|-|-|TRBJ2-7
TGTGCCAGCAGACAGGGGGGGAGATACGAGCAGTACTTC
CASRQGGRYEQYF
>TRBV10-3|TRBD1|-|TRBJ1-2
TGTGCCATCAGTGGGGACAGGGTTCTTTCCTATGGCTACACCTTC
CAISGDRVLSYGYTF
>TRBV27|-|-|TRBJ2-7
TGTGCCAGCAGTTTATACCCTACGTCTTTGAGTTGGGACGAGCAGTACTTC
CASSLYPTSLSWDEQYF
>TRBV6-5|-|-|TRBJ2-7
TGTGCCAGCAGTTACAGGCGGGAGCAGTACTTC
CASSYRREQYF
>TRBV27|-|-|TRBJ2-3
TGTGCCAGCAGACCCCGGGTGAGCACCCACACAGATACGCAGTATTTT
CASRPRVSTHTDTQYF
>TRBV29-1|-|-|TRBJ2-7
TGCAGCGTTGAAGGATCTAGCTACGAGCAGTACTTC
CSVEGSSYEQYF
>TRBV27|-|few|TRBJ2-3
TGTGCCAGCAGTTTACGACCGCAACCCGCTGATACGCAGTATTTT
CASSLRPQPADTQYF
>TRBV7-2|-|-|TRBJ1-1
TGTGCCAGCAGCTTAGTACAGACAGGTAGTGAAGCTTTCTTT
CASSLVQTGSEAFF
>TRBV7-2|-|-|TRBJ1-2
TGTGCCAGCAGCCAGACGGGGGGCGCGGGAGGCTACACCTTC
CASSQTGGAGGYTF
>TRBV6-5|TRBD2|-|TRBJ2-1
TGTGCCAGCACCCGGGGGGCCTACAATGAGCAGTTCTTC
CASTRGAYNEQFF
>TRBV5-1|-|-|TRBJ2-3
TGCGCCAGCAGCTTGGTATTGGGGCTGCCTGGCACAGATACGCAGTATTTT
CASSLVLGLPGTDTQYF